The TCR beta chain described here comes from a study of blood T cell repertoires in COVID-19 (TCRdb year 2020). Background for the entire study: Samples from collaborators originated in the United States, Italy and Spain and spanned both the acute and convalescent phases of COVID-19. The prospective study material was composed of cDNA or gDNA derived from T cells, B-cell-depleted T cells, or PBMCs. The dataset comprised deeply sampled blood TCRbeta repertoires from subjects exposed to, actively infected with, or recovered from COVID-19. A freely available public database, intended as a resource for researchers studying the immune response to SARS-CoV-2, is where the repertoires were released. Samples came from the ongoing ImmuneRACE study (first 160 participants) plus 1,254 subjects from 6 global collaborators. Sample metadata almost always included a de-identified subject ID, COVID-19 status, age in years and sex. Where HLA class I and class II types were available, the types were taken from metadata supplied by the sample provider, not from assay-based typing. Study-level results and caveats: How much clinical and demographic metadata was included differed by source and by participant, and the metadata was provided uncurated.

Taken from cysteine to phenylalanine, the CDR3 has 15 residues. The CDR3 DNA has 45 bases and is translated from base 1. CDR1 and CDR2 are drawn from the germline V gene: MNHEY, SVGAGI. Trimming costs V 6 bases and J 6 bases, and their ends lie 20 bases apart. The immunoSEQ Assay, a bias-controlled multiplex PCR, was used to amplify TCRbeta CDR3 regions from genomic DNA. On the authors' methods: The number of nucleated cells in each sample was estimated by amplification of reference gene primers within the assay. Sequence reads were collapsed and filtered to measure the absolute abundance of every unique TCRbeta CDR3 rearrangement. Productive Simpson clonality was computed per sample as the square root of Simpson's diversity index over productive rearrangements. As stored in TCRdb, this immuneACCESS dataset retains in-frame rearrangements with V and J assigned. A fraction of the clones does not appear; measured against another copy, unresolved V genes explain less than half of the discrepancy, and the remainder lacks a known reason. V and J calls plus clone size are reproduced from that table; the DNA served to infer D and trimming. This sample is represented by some 100,000 clones; about 86% of them were singletons. Roughly 7.4% of the sample goes to the ten largest clones.

The collaborating institutions used their own protocols to collect whole blood in K2EDTA tubes. Collaborator samples were shipped for TCRbeta analysis as frozen whole blood, isolated PBMCs, or DNA extracted from either sample type. With regard to this clone: What antigen it recognizes has not been identified. Base qualities were left out, and no much larger clone turns up one base away.

The specimen sequenced was peripheral blood. The TCR originated in a woman in her seventies with acute or convalescent COVID-19. The chain links TRBV6-5 with TRBJ1-2, with a weak D call of TRBD1 (6 bases match). The CDR3 loop reads CASSGGPGRGDGYTF. DNA sequence: TGTGCCAGCAGCGGGGGGCCGGGACGAGGCGATGGCTACACCTTC.